Below, 30 T cell receptor beta chains from the same sample are listed, as sequenced in a study of identical twins. TCRdb analysed the 5' RACE reads with MiXCR anew, one entry per CDR3 protein. The table includes hundreds of thousands of distinct CDR3 sequences, roughly 7% detected once. This sample also belongs to another study, concerning yellow fever vaccine responses in identical twins.

What was sequenced was memory (CD45RO+) T cells sorted from blood. The receptors were sampled from a woman aged 18 to 35 in good health.

Only a few counts were recorded for this clonotype. V usage is TRBV7-9 and J usage is TRBJ2-3; D tentatively fits TRBD1 or TRBD2 (5 bases each). The germline V gene has CDR1 SEHNR and CDR2 FQNEAQ (reference sequence). With 1 base removed from V and 4 bases from J, the gap between germline ends came to 15 bases. The CDR3 totals 16 residues. CDR3 sequence reads: CASSLGRIGTADTQYF. CDR3 coding DNA: TGTGCCAGCAGCTTAGGTCGGATTGGGACCGCAGATACGCAGTATTTT. The whole variable domain, filled in from reference TRBV7-9 and TRBJ2-3, reads DTGVSQNPRHKITKRGQNVTFRCDPISEHNRLYWYRQTLGQGPEFLTYFQNEAQLEKSRLLSDRFSAERPKGSFSTLEIQRTEQGDSAMYLCASSLGRIGTADTQYFGPGTRLTVL.

This clonotype came up many times. V and J are TRBV12-3 or TRBV12-4 and TRBJ1-6; D gene uncertain. This CDR3 region has 14 residues. The germline V and J ends were trimmed by 2 bases and 10 bases, with 12 bases remaining between them. The CDR3 reads CASSLSGSVSPLHF. CDR3 nucleotides: TGTGCCAGCAGTTTAAGCGGGTCTGTGTCACCCCTCCACTTT.

This clonotype has ten or more counts. V usage is TRBV25-1 and J usage is TRBJ1-3; 8 bases map to TRBD1. CDR1 MGHDK and CDR2 SYGVNS come from the germline V gene. V lost 3 bases, J lost 8 bases, and 3 bases stayed unmatched. The CDR3 is made up of 13 amino acids. CDR3 amino acids: CASSDQGAHTIYF. CDR3 DNA: TGTGCCAGCAGTGACCAGGGGGCCCACACCATATATTTT.

This clonotype has a count of ten or more. J is TRBJ2-3 and V is TRBV2, with a tentative D call TRBD2 (5 bases). Between the trimmed V and J ends, which lost 10 bases and 2 bases, there was a span of 10 bases. The germline CDR1 and CDR2 sequences are SNHLY and FYNNEI. The CDR3 spans 12 residues. CDR3 coding DNA: TGTGCCACTTCTAGCAACACAGATACGCAGTATTTT. Its protein is CATSSNTDTQYF.

This clonotype appeared a few times. The chain employs TRBV12-3 or TRBV12-4 and TRBJ1-4, with D hard to call. CDR3 length equals 14 residues. Trimming stripped 4 bases from V and 4 bases from J, with 10 bases between. Written as DNA, the CDR3 is TGTGCCAGCAGTTGGGCGGCAGTTAATGAAAAACTGTTTTTT. Its translation: CASSWAAVNEKLFF.

This clonotype was seen only a few times. The rearrangement links TRBV2 to TRBJ2-3; D gene uncertain. The germline V gene encodes CDR1 SNHLY and CDR2 FYNNEI. The V gene lost 4 bases and the J gene lost 1 base, with 9 bases spanning the gap. The CDR3 spans 14 residues. Written as DNA, the CDR3 is TGTGCCAGCAGTGTTCGAGTTGGCACAGATACGCAGTATTTT. It specifies CASSVRVGTDTQYF.

This clonotype was counted at least ten times. This chain joins TRBV2 and TRBJ1-2, with D possibly matching TRBD1 (6 bases). CDR1 and CDR2 from the germline V gene are SNHLY and FYNNEI. Trimming shortened V by 6 bases and J by 5 bases, and 16 bases separated the two germline ends. The CDR3 runs 14 residues. The CDR3 loop is CASSGSSGVYGYTF. The CDR3 nucleotides read TGTGCCAGCAGCGGTAGCTCAGGGGTGTATGGCTACACCTTC.

The chain is built from TRBV12-3 or TRBV12-4 and TRBJ1-2; TRBD1 might be the D (5 bases). The CDR3 contains 16 residues. V was shortened by 4 bases and J by 0 bases, with 15 bases between the two germline ends. The DNA of the CDR3 is TGTGCCAGCAGTTCAAGATGGGGCCCAACTAACTATGGCTACACCTTC. It yields the protein CASSSRWGPTNYGYTF.

This clonotype has ten or more counts. In nucleotides, the CDR3 is TGTGCCAGCAGCTATAGCTCTGAGCAGTTCTTC. This codes for CASSYSSEQFF. The chain carries TRBV7-9 and TRBJ2-1; D unresolved. In germline, CDR1 is SEHNR, CDR2 FQNEAQ (reference sequence). The CDR3 is 11 amino acids. Between the trimmed V and J ends, which lost 4 bases and 9 bases, there was a span of 7 bases.

A few counts support this clonotype. The gene calls are TRBV6-1 and TRBJ2-5; 9 bases align to TRBD2. Germline CDR1 reads MNHNS; CDR2 reads SASEGT. J was trimmed by 1 base and V by 6 bases; bases with no gene match: 12. The CDR3 covers 17 residues. The CDR3 region is CASSLVPTSGAQETQYF. For the CDR3, the DNA is TGTGCCAGCAGCCTTGTCCCGACTAGCGGTGCCCAAGAGACCCAGTACTTC.

The chain couples TRBV20-1 to TRBJ2-3, with 14 bases fitting TRBD2. The V gene's germline CDR1 is DFQATT and CDR2 SNEGSKA (reference sequence). Trimming removed 0 bases from V and 1 base from J; junction bases left unmatched: 3. There are 17 residues in the CDR3. In nucleotides, the CDR3 is TGCAGTGCTAGAGATGGGACTAGCGGGGGACGCACAGATACGCAGTATTTT. Translating gives CSARDGTSGGRTDTQYF.

This clonotype was seen a few times. This chain connects TRBV20-1 to TRBJ1-2; D ambiguous. This CDR3 spans 15 amino acids. Trimming left V 0 bases short and J 0 bases short, with 11 bases between. Germline V gives CDR1 DFQATT, CDR2 SNEGSKA (reference sequence). The CDR3 sequence is CSARDGSRTNYGYTF. Written as DNA, the CDR3 is TGCAGTGCTAGAGATGGAAGCAGGACTAACTATGGCTACACCTTC.

This clonotype showed up many times. The V and J genes are TRBV12-3 or TRBV12-4 and TRBJ2-3; TRBD2 is a possible D gene (5 bases). The CDR3 length is 14 residues. V was pared by 1 base and J by 6 bases, with 11 bases between. The CDR3 nucleotides read TGTGCCAGCAGTTTAGACGGGCCGGGGGATACGCAGTATTTT. Translated: CASSLDGPGDTQYF.

V gene TRBV20-1 combines with J gene TRBJ2-3, with D perhaps matching TRBD2 (5 bases). Trimming pared 5 bases from V and 2 bases from J, leaving 11 bases between. CDR3 size: 13 residues. CDR1 is DFQATT and CDR2 is SNEGSKA in the germline V gene (reference sequence). CDR3: CSARDYFTDTQYF. As DNA, the CDR3 is TGCAGTGCTCGGGATTATTTCACAGATACGCAGTATTTT.

The V call is TRBV27, the J call TRBJ2-2; 12 bases agree with TRBD2. V lost 6 bases to trimming and J lost 8 bases; unmatched junction nucleotides: 4. Germline V lookup: CDR1 MNHEY, CDR2 SMNVEV (reference sequence). The CDR3 consists of 14 residues. The CDR3: CASSRLAGVGELFF. CDR3 DNA: TGTGCCAGCAGCCGACTAGCGGGAGTTGGGGAGCTGTTTTTT.

This clonotype was counted between two and nine times. The V gene is TRBV12-3 or TRBV12-4, the J gene TRBJ1-2; TRBD1 matches at 11 bases. With V trimmed by 4 bases and J by 4 bases, 5 bases remained unmatched. This CDR3 has 15 residues. The CDR3 spells CASSYSGTGGYGYTF. The CDR3 coding sequence is TGTGCCAGCAGTTACTCCGGGACAGGGGGCTATGGCTACACCTTC.

This chain connects TRBV6-2 or TRBV6-3 to TRBJ2-3; D possibly corresponds to TRBD1 (5 bases). The V and J ends lost 8 bases and 1 base respectively, with 10 bases between them. CDR3 size: 13 residues. Germline lookup yields CDR1 MNHEY and CDR2 SVGEGT. CDR3 residues: CASGATRTDTQYF. In nucleotides, the CDR3 is TGTGCCAGCGGGGCGACCCGCACAGATACGCAGTATTTT.

This clonotype has at least ten counts. The V and J genes are TRBV12-3 or TRBV12-4 and TRBJ2-5; no reliable D call. The CDR3 has 12 amino acids. The V and J ends lost 3 bases and 5 bases respectively, with 7 bases between them. The CDR3 region has the DNA TGTGCCAGCAGTTTCCGCGGCGAGACCCAGTACTTC. This sequence encodes CASSFRGETQYF.

This clonotype was recorded many times. The chain combines TRBV7-6 with TRBJ2-2, with a tentative D call TRBD2 (6 bases). CDR1 and CDR2 from the germline V gene are SGHVS and FNYEAQ. Trimming shortened V by 5 bases and J by 1 base, and 14 bases separated the two germline ends. The length of the CDR3 is 16 residues. The CDR3 DNA follows: TGTGCCAGCAGCCCTCTCGGCGGGATGAACACCGGGGAGCTGTTTTTT. This translates into CASSPLGGMNTGELFF.

The chain links TRBV20-1 to TRBJ1-2, with D maybe TRBD1 (5 bases). The CDR3 consists of 17 residues. Trimming shortened V by 0 bases and J by 1 base, and 18 bases separated the two germline ends. In germline, CDR1 is DFQATT, CDR2 SNEGSKA (reference sequence). CDR3 sequence reads: CSARDPLKGANNYGYTF. DNA of the CDR3: TGCAGTGCTAGAGATCCCCTCAAAGGGGCTAATAACTATGGCTACACCTTC.

This clonotype was picked up a small number of times. V usage is TRBV20-1 and J usage is TRBJ2-5; maybe TRBD2 (7 bases). The CDR3 consists of 13 residues. Deletions cut 6 bases from V and 7 bases from J, with 18 bases between. Per germline, CDR1 DFQATT and CDR2 SNEGSKA (reference sequence). CDR3 in amino acids: CSARLGGPGTQYF. The CDR3 DNA is TGCAGTGCCCGCTTGGGGGGGCCGGGGACCCAGTACTTC.

The V and J genes are TRBV11-2 and TRBJ1-6; no clear D. Germline assignment: CDR1 SGHAT and CDR2 FQNNGV. Trimming took 2 bases from V and 11 from J, leaving 10 bases between them. The CDR3 totals 13 residues. The CDR3: CASSLTAQPPLHF. The DNA for the CDR3 is TGTGCCAGCAGCTTAACGGCTCAACCACCCCTCCACTTT.

Many counts were recorded for this clonotype. The junction and the germline gene differ at one end; a read error may be behind it. The chain links TRBV29-1 to TRBJ2-1; D may be TRBD1 (6 bases). Per germline, CDR1 SQVTM and CDR2 ANQGSEA. The CDR3 spans 10 residues. This CDR3 is CSVRTDEEFF. The CDR3 nucleotides read TGCAGCGTTCGGACAGATGAGGAGTTCTTC.

This clonotype appeared many times. This chain uses TRBV12-3 or TRBV12-4 with TRBJ2-3; no clear D. The CDR3 has 14 amino acids. Trimming removed 3 bases from V and 2 bases from J, with 9 bases in between. The CDR3 DNA is TGTGCCAGCAGTTTTGGAGCAAACACAGATACGCAGTATTTT. As protein: CASSFGANTDTQYF.

V usage is TRBV19 and J usage is TRBJ1-5; TRBD1 is a possible D gene (5 bases). The CDR3 contains 15 residues. With 4 bases removed from V and 6 bases from J, the gap between germline ends came to 16 bases. Germline V gives CDR1 LNHDA, CDR2 SQIVND (reference sequence). CDR3: CASSTSGWGPQPQHF. The CDR3 DNA sequence: TGTGCCAGTAGTACGTCCGGGTGGGGCCCTCAGCCCCAGCATTTT.

This chain links TRBV7-9 with TRBJ2-6; the D is unclear. From germline, CDR1 is SEHNR and CDR2 FQNEAQ (reference sequence). The V and J ends lost 4 bases and 0 bases respectively, with 7 bases between them. This CDR3 spans 15 amino acids. In DNA, the CDR3 is TGTGCCAGCAGCTCTGGTAGCTCTGGGGCCAACGTCCTGACTTTC. Translating gives CASSSGSSGANVLTF. Full variable domain (rest looked up from reference TRBV7-9 and TRBJ2-6): DTGVSQNPRHKITKRGQNVTFRCDPISEHNRLYWYRQTLGQGPEFLTYFQNEAQLEKSRLLSDRFSAERPKGSFSTLEIQRTEQGDSAMYLCASSSGSSGANVLTFGAGSRLTVL.

This clonotype was recorded at least ten times. The chain is built from TRBV25-1 and TRBJ2-3, with 9 bases that match TRBD2. The CDR3 spans 15 residues. Germline-derived CDR1 and CDR2 are MGHDK and SYGVNS. The V segment lost 2 bases and the J segment 6 bases; nucleotides outside the gene matches: 6. The CDR3 region has the DNA TGTGCCAGCAGTGAAGCGGGAGGGCCAGGGGATACGCAGTATTTT. This codes for CASSEAGGPGDTQYF.

This clonotype was detected ten times or more. This chain connects TRBV11-2 to TRBJ2-5; tentatively, D is TRBD1 or TRBD2 (5 bases each). The ends were cut back, 5 bases at V and 1 base at J, with 11 bases in the middle. The CDR3 covers 14 residues. Germline CDR1 and CDR2: SGHAT and FQNNGV. This chain's CDR3 is CASSRSGAQETQYF. The CDR3 region has the DNA TGTGCCAGCAGCCGGTCCGGGGCCCAAGAGACCCAGTACTTC. The whole variable domain, remainder taken from reference TRBV11-2 and TRBJ2-5, is EAGVAQSPRYKIIEKRQSVAFWCNPISGHATLYWYQQILGQGPKLLIQFQNNGVVDDSQLPKDRFSAERLKGVDSTLKIQPAKLEDSAVYLCASSRSGAQETQYFGPGTRLLVL.

The sample holds a few counts of this clonotype. The J gene is TRBJ1-3, the V gene TRBV12-3 or TRBV12-4; D not resolved. Trimming took off 5 bases at V and 0 bases at J, with 8 bases between the two ends. The length of the CDR3 is 14 residues. CDR3 sequence reads: CASSPVLSGNTIYF. CDR3 DNA: TGTGCCAGCAGTCCGGTACTCTCTGGAAACACCATATATTTT.

CDR3: CASRGRAGLHRSSYNEQFF. The CDR3 bases are TGTGCCAGCAGGGGTAGGGCAGGCCTTCATAGGAGCTCCTACAATGAGCAGTTCTTC. The chain combines TRBV28 with TRBJ2-1; unclear D gene. The CDR3 has 19 amino acids. The ends were cut back, 6 bases at V and 0 bases at J, with 24 bases in the middle. Germline V gene data show CDR1 as MDHEN and CDR2 as SYDVKM.